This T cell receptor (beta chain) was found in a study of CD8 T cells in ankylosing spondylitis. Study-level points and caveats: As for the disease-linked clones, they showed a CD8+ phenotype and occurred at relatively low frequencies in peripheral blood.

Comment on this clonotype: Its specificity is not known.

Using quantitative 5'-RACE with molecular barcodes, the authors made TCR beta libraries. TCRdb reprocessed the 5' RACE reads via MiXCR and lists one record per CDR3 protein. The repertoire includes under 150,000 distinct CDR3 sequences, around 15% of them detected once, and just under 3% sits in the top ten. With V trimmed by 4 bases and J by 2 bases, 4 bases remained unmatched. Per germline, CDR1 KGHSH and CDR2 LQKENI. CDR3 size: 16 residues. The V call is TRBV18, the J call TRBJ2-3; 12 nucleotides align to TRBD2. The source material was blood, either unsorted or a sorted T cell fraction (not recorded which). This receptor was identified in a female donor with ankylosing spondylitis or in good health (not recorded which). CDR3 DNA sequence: TGTGCCAGCTCACTTCTAGCGGGAGGGATCACAGATACGCAGTATTTT. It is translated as CASSLLAGGITDTQYF.